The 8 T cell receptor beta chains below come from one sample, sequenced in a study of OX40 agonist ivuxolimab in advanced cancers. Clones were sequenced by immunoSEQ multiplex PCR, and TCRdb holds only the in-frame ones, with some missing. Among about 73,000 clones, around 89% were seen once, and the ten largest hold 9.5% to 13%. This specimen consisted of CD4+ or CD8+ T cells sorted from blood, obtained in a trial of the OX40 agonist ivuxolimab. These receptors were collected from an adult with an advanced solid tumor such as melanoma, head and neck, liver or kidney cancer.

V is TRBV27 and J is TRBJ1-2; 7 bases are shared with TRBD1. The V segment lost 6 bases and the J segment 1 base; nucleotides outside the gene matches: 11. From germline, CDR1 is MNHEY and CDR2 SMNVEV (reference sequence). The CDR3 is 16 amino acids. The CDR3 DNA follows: TGTGCCAGCAGAGATCGGAACAGGGGATTTAACTATGGCTACACCTTC. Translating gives CASRDRNRGFNYGYTF.

CDR3 loop: CASSLDSGRSSYEQYF. Here the CDR3 DNA reads TGTGCCAGCAGTTTGGACTCCGGGAGAAGCTCCTACGAGCAGTACTTC. The chain links TRBV27 to TRBJ2-7, with D tentatively TRBD2 (6 bases). CDR1 and CDR2 (germline): MNHEY, SMNVEV (reference sequence). The CDR3 extends over 16 amino acids. Trimming removed 3 bases at V and 0 bases at J, with 15 bases between.

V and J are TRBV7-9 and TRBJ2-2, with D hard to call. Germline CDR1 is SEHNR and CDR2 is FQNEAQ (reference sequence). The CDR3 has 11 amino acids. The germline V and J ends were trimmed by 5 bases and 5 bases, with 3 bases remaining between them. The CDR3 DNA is TGTGCCAGCAGCCAGACCGGGGAGCTGTTTTTT. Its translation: CASSQTGELFF.

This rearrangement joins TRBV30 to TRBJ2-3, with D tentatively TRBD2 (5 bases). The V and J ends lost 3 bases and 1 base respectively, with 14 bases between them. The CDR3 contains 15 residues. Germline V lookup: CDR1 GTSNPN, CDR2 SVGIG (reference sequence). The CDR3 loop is CAWSAGVSGTDTQYF. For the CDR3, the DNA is TGTGCCTGGAGCGCCGGGGTCTCAGGCACAGATACGCAGTATTTT.

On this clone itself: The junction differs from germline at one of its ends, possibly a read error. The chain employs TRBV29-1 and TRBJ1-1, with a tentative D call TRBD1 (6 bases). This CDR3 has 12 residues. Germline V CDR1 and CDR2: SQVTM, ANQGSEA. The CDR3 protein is CSVEDRIAEAFF. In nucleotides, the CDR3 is TGCAGCGTCGAAGACAGGATCGCTGAAGCTTTCTTT.

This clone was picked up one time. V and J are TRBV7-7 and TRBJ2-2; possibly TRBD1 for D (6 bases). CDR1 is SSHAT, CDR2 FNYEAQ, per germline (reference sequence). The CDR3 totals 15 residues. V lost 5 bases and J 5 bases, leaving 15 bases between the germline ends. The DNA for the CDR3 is TGTGCCAGCAGCACCCAGAAAACAGGGACCGGGGAGCTGTTTTTT. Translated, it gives CASSTQKTGTGELFF.

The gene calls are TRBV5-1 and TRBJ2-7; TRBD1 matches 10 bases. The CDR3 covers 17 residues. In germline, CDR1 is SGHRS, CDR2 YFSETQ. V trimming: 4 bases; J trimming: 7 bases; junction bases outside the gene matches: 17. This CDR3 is CASSPERGDRGFVEQYF. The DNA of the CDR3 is TGCGCCAGCAGCCCTGAAAGGGGGGACAGGGGTTTTGTGGAGCAGTACTTC.

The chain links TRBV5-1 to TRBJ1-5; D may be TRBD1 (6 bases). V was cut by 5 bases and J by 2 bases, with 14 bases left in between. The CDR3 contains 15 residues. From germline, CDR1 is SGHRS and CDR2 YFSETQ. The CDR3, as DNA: TGCGCCAGCAGGGGAGGTGAGGGGGGCAATCAGCCCCAGCATTTT. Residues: CASRGGEGGNQPQHF. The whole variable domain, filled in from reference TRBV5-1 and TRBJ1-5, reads KAGVTQTPRYLIKTRGQQVTLSCSPISGHRSVSWYQQTPGQGLQFLFEYFSETQRNKGNFPGRFSGRQFSNSRSEMNVSTLELGDSALYLCASRGGEGGNQPQHFGDGTRLSIL.